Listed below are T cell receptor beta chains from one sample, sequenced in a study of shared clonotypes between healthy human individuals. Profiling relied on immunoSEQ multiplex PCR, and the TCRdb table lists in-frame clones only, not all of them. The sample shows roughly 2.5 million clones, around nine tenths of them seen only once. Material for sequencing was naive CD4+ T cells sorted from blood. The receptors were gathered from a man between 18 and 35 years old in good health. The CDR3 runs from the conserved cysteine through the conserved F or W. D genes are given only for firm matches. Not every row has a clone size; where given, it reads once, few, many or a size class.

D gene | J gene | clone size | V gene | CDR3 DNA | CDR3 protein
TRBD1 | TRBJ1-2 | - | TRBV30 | TGTGCCTGGAGTACTGAGGACAGGGGACGTGGCTACACCTTC | CAWSTEDRGRGYTF
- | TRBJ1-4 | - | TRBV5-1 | TGCGCCAGCAGCTTGGAGGGGACAAGGGGTAATGAAAAACTGTTTTTT | CASSLEGTRGNEKLFF
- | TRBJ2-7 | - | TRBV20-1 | TGCAGTGCTAGACTAGCCTACGAGCAGTACTTC | CSARLAYEQYF
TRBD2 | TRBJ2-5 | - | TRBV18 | TGTGCCAGCTCTCGAAACTGGGGGGGAGAAGAGACCCAGTACTTC | CASSRNWGGEETQYF
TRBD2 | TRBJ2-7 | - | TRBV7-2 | TGTGCCAGCAGCGGCGGGGGATCCTACGAGCAGTACTTC | CASSGGGSYEQYF
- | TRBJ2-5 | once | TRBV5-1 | TGCGCCAGCAGCCGGGACCTCCAGGAGACCCAGTACTTC | CASSRDLQETQYF
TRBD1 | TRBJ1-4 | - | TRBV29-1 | TGCAGCGTTGAAGTAGGGGGCGCGGGGCTTAATGAAAAACTGTTTTTT | CSVEVGGAGLNEKLFF
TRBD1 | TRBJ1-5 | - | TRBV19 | TGTGCCAGTAAAAAGGGACAGGTTAATCAGCCCCAGCATTTT | CASKKGQVNQPQHF
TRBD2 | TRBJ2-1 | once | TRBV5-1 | TGCGCCAGCAGCTCTCTAGCGGGGACAAATGAGCAGTTCTTC | CASSSLAGTNEQFF
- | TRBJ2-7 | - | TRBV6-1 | TGTGCCAGCAGCCGGGACACCCACTACGAGCAGTACTTC | CASSRDTHYEQYF
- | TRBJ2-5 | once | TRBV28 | TGTGCCAGCAGTTTACCAGGTCGGGAGACCCAGTACTTC | CASSLPGRETQYF